Detailed here is one T cell receptor beta chain. Its antigen remains unknown. It was healthy bone marrow donors who served as donors. These data belong to a study of cytomegalovirus exposure and HLA in healthy donors. Study-level background: Genotyping of nearly 400 donors showed that 80% to 85% belonged to the Caucasian-associated ancestry cluster. Findings of the study overall: An analysis that was carried out later associated 16,000 or so TCR beta sequences with HLA alleles at 0.05 false discovery rate.

CDR1 is SGHTS, CDR2 YDEGEE, per germline. Deletions cut 3 bases from V and 3 bases from J, with 9 bases between. The CDR3 spans 13 residues. The PCR used 60 Vbeta and 13 Jbeta primers. Repertoires were generated with immunoSEQ multiplex PCR, while TCRdb's copy carries only in-frame clones and drops some. This sample has approximately 86,000 clones, with around 85% found just once. The chain combines TRBV5-8 with TRBJ1-1; D not certain. This clonotype originated in a man aged 35-49 years in good health and CMV-seropositive. Sequenced input: PBMCs. The CDR3 DNA follows: TGTGCCAGCAGCTCGGAGATCTACACTGAAGCTTTCTTT. This sequence encodes CASSSEIYTEAFF.